The 27 T cell receptor beta chains in this list originate from one sample, sequenced in a study of blood T cell repertoires in COVID-19. Clones were sequenced by immunoSEQ multiplex PCR, and TCRdb holds only the in-frame ones, with some missing. There are roughly 200,000 clones in the sample; roughly 79% occur only once, and 9.5% to 11% lies in the top ten. Sample: peripheral blood. The receptor set was obtained from a woman aged 40 to 50 with COVID-19, enrolled during active disease.

This chain links TRBV24-1 with TRBJ2-5, with 9 positions matching TRBD1. After removal of 4 bases from V and 1 base from J, the junction contained 3 bases not matched to a gene. Germline values: CDR1 KGHDR, CDR2 SFDVKD. This CDR3 comprises 15 residues. The CDR3 nucleotides are TGTGCCACCAGTGACCCGGACAGGGGCCAAGAGACCCAGTACTTC. As protein: CATSDPDRGQETQYF.

The V and J genes are TRBV4-2 and TRBJ1-4; D remains ambiguous. The germline V gene encodes CDR1 LGHNA and CDR2 YNFKEQ. Trimming removed 3 bases at V and 8 bases at J, with 16 bases between. The CDR3 extends over 15 amino acids. The CDR3 DNA follows: TGTGCCAGCAGCCAGTCGGGGAGGAGAATCGAAAAACTGTTTTTT. It is translated as CASSQSGRRIEKLFF.

The chain's CDR3 is CAGGQSNYGYTF. DNA for the CDR3: TGTGCCGGCGGACAGTCTAACTATGGCTACACCTTC. The chain carries TRBV2 and TRBJ1-2; maybe TRBD1 (6 bases). The CDR3 is 12 amino acids. The germline V gene encodes CDR1 SNHLY and CDR2 FYNNEI. V was shortened by 11 bases and J by 0 bases, with 10 bases between the two germline ends.

This clone was detected a few times. The rearrangement joins TRBV5-1 to TRBJ2-1; 11 nucleotides agree with TRBD1. This CDR3 contains 14 residues. V trimming: 9 bases; J trimming: 0 bases; junction bases outside the gene matches: 2. The V gene's germline CDR1 is SGHRS and CDR2 YFSETQ. CDR3 amino acids: CATGTGGSYNEQFF. CDR3 DNA: TGCGCCACCGGGACAGGGGGCTCCTACAATGAGCAGTTCTTC.

This clone showed up just once. This chain joins TRBV27 and TRBJ2-7; 11 nucleotides line up with TRBD1. CDR3 length: 15 residues. V dropped 5 bases and J dropped 4; count of bases not matched to a gene: 7. Germline CDR1 and CDR2: MNHEY and SMNVEV (reference sequence). For the CDR3, the DNA is TGTGCCAGCAGTACTACCTGGGACAGGGGGTACGAGCAGTACGTC. This encodes CASSTTWDRGYEQYV.

This clone showed up just a few times. V usage is TRBV24-1 and J usage is TRBJ2-7; 10 bases agree with TRBD2. After removal of 3 bases from V and 3 bases from J, the junction contained 4 bases not matched to a gene. CDR3 length: 15 amino acids. In germline, CDR1 is KGHDR, CDR2 SFDVKD. CDR3 coding DNA: TGTGCCACCAGTGATGGTTCTAGCGGGGGCTACGAGCAGTACTTC. Translation gives CATSDGSSGGYEQYF.

The rearrangement links TRBV6-1 to TRBJ1-2; a weak D match, TRBD1 (6 bases). The CDR3 covers 14 residues. Germline values: CDR1 MNHNS, CDR2 SASEGT. Trimming left V 3 bases short and J 6 bases short, with 14 bases between. CDR3 DNA: TGTGCCAGCAGTGAGGGTAGAGGGGGAGATGGCTACACCTTC. Amino acids: CASSEGRGGDGYTF.

The chain has TRBV29-1 and TRBJ2-3; unclear D gene. Germline V lookup: CDR1 SQVTM, CDR2 ANQGSEA. This CDR3 has 13 amino acids. V lost 4 bases and J lost 2, with 10 bases in between. The CDR3 region is CSVVPPFTDTQYF. As DNA, the CDR3 is TGCAGCGTTGTTCCTCCCTTCACAGATACGCAGTATTTT.

This sequence joins TRBV5-1 and TRBJ2-7; 9 positions match TRBD2. Germline V lookup: CDR1 SGHRS, CDR2 YFSETQ. The CDR3 is 15 residues long. J was trimmed by 1 base and V by 5 bases; bases with no gene match: 7. CDR3 sequence (DNA): TGCGCCAGCAGATCTCTAGCGGGACAATCCTACGAGCAGTACTTC. Translating gives CASRSLAGQSYEQYF.

CDR3 coding DNA: TGTGCCAGTAGCTATAAATATAGCGCCGAAGCTTTCTTT. This sequence encodes CASSYKYSAEAFF. This chain connects TRBV19 to TRBJ1-1; no clear D gene. Germline CDR1 LNHDA, CDR2 SQIVND (reference sequence). V lost 6 bases to trimming and J lost 8 bases, with 16 bases between them. CDR3 size: 13 residues.

J is TRBJ2-5 and V is TRBV11-3; the match to TRBD1 covers 8 bases. With 5 bases clipped from V and 5 bases from J, the junction kept 10 bases outside the gene matches. The CDR3 length is 15 residues. Germline lookup yields CDR1 SGHNT and CDR2 YENEEA. The DNA of the CDR3 is TGTGCCAGCAGCCTATCTTCAGGGGGCCGGGAGACCCAGTACTTC. This codes for CASSLSSGGRETQYF.

The V call is TRBV6-6, the J call TRBJ1-4; D unresolved. Trimming cost V 5 bases and J 11 bases, with 12 bases left between them. This CDR3 contains 12 residues. The germline CDR1 and CDR2 sequences are MNHNY and SVGAGI (reference sequence). The CDR3 loop reads CASSTGREKLFF. CDR3 sequence (DNA): TGTGCCAGCAGTACCGGACGGGAGAAACTGTTTTTT.

The V and J genes are TRBV19 and TRBJ2-7; 11 positions agree with TRBD2. Per germline, CDR1 LNHDA and CDR2 SQIVND (reference sequence). This CDR3 spans 14 amino acids. The V gene end was trimmed by 5 bases and the J gene end by 4 bases; junction bases not matched to a gene: 4. This chain's CDR3 is CASSSLAGEYEQYF. The CDR3 region has the DNA TGTGCCAGTAGTTCACTAGCGGGAGAGTACGAGCAGTACTTC.

This clone was counted only a few times. CDR3 sequence (DNA): TGTGCCAGCAGCTTAGCGCTTACAACGGAGACCCAGTACTTC. Translation: CASSLALTTETQYF. The chain combines TRBV7-2 with TRBJ2-5; D gene unclear. The germline V and J ends were trimmed by 0 bases and 5 bases, with 10 bases remaining between them. The CDR3 loop spans 14 amino acids. CDR1 and CDR2 from the germline V gene are SGHTA and FQGNSA.

The V gene is TRBV7-8, the J gene TRBJ2-2; 7 bases are shared with TRBD1. V dropped 5 bases and J dropped 0; count of bases not matched to a gene: 6. The CDR3 has 16 residues. Germline lookup yields CDR1 SGHVS and CDR2 FQNEAQ. The CDR3 spells CASSPLQGTNTGELFF. CDR3 in DNA: TGTGCCAGCAGCCCACTACAGGGGACGAACACCGGGGAGCTGTTTTTT.

This chain's CDR3 is CASSRQGTYNEQFF. Written as DNA, the CDR3 is TGTGCCAGCTCACGACAGGGGACCTACAATGAGCAGTTCTTC. The V and J genes are TRBV18 and TRBJ2-1; 8 nucleotides match TRBD1. Trimming removed 4 bases from V and 2 bases from J; junction bases left unmatched: 1. The CDR3 extends over 14 amino acids. CDR1 is KGHSH and CDR2 is LQKENI in the germline V gene.

This clone has only a few counts. This chain links TRBV19 with TRBJ2-3; 9 nucleotides agree with TRBD2. The germline V gene encodes CDR1 LNHDA and CDR2 SQIVND (reference sequence). With V trimmed by 6 bases and J by 6 bases, 10 bases remained unmatched. The CDR3 covers 15 residues. The CDR3 coding sequence is TGTGCCAGTAGATCGGGCGGGAGGGCCACCGATACGCAGTATTTT. It codes for CASRSGGRATDTQYF.

This clone showed up just once. The chain couples TRBV6-5 to TRBJ1-5; the D gene is possibly TRBD1 (6 bases). Trimming shortened V by 0 bases and J by 3 bases, and 9 bases separated the two germline ends. Germline V gene sequence: CDR1 MNHEY, CDR2 SVGAGI. The CDR3 extends over 15 amino acids. The CDR3 sequence is CASSYSLGANQPQHF. CDR3 nucleotides: TGTGCCAGCAGTTACTCTTTGGGGGCCAATCAGCCCCAGCATTTT.

The V and J genes are TRBV19 and TRBJ1-6, with D possibly matching TRBD1 (5 bases). The germline gives CDR1 LNHDA, CDR2 SQIVND (reference sequence). Trimming stripped 4 bases from V and 7 bases from J, with 20 bases between. This CDR3 comprises 17 residues. CDR3 sequence reads: CASSKASQGARNSPLHF. As DNA, the CDR3 is TGTGCCAGTAGTAAGGCCTCCCAGGGTGCGAGGAATTCACCCCTCCACTTT.

The V and J genes are TRBV30 and TRBJ1-5; D remains ambiguous. Germline lookup yields CDR1 GTSNPN and CDR2 SVGIG (reference sequence). Between the trimmed V and J ends, which lost 1 base and 1 base, there was a span of 5 bases. This CDR3 has 13 amino acids. CDR3 bases: TGTGCCTGGAGTGGAGGAAGCAATCAGCCCCAGCATTTT. Protein: CAWSGGSNQPQHF.

The CDR3 reads CASTPPQGAAYEQYF. DNA for the CDR3: TGTGCCAGCACCCCCCCCCAGGGGGCGGCATACGAGCAGTACTTC. The genes are TRBV28 and TRBJ2-7; 8 bases line up with TRBD1. The CDR3 spans 15 residues. The germline gives CDR1 MDHEN, CDR2 SYDVKM. J gave up 4 bases and V 7 bases, and 12 bases lay outside the gene matches. Drawing the rest from reference TRBV28 and TRBJ2-7, the complete variable domain is DVKVTQSSRYLVKRTGEKVFLECVQDMDHENMFWYRQDPGLGLRLIYFSYDVKMKEKGDIPEGYSVSREKKERFSLILESASTNQTSMYLCASTPPQGAAYEQYFGPGTRLTVT.

The V and J genes are TRBV10-1 and TRBJ2-3; 8 bases fit TRBD2. Germline CDR1 WNHNN, CDR2 SYGVQD (reference sequence). J gave up 1 base and V 4 bases, and 4 bases lay outside the gene matches. This CDR3 comprises 15 residues. The CDR3: CASSVRAGGTDTQYF. CDR3 coding DNA: TGCGCCAGCAGTGTACGAGCGGGGGGCACAGATACGCAGTATTTT.

V and J are TRBV5-4 and TRBJ2-3; 10 bases match TRBD2. The CDR3 extends over 16 amino acids. With 4 bases clipped from V and 9 bases from J, the junction kept 14 bases outside the gene matches. The germline V gene has CDR1 SGHNT and CDR2 YYREEE (reference sequence). In DNA, the CDR3 is TGTGCCAGCAGCCCAATGACTAGCGGGCCTGGGGAGACGCAGTATTTT. Amino acid sequence: CASSPMTSGPGETQYF. The entire variable domain, with the rest obtained from reference TRBV5-4 and TRBJ2-3, is as follows: ETGVTQSPTHLIKTRGQQVTLRCSSQSGHNTVSWYQQALGQGPQFIFQYYREEENGRGNFPPRFSGLQFPNYSSELNVNALELDDSALYLCASSPMTSGPGETQYFGPGTRLTVL.

V usage is TRBV2 and J usage is TRBJ2-1, with 11 bases aligning to TRBD2. The germline V gene encodes CDR1 SNHLY and CDR2 FYNNEI. The CDR3 runs to 14 residues. V was pared by 3 bases and J by 9 bases, with 4 bases of the junction left unmatched. The CDR3 DNA is TGTGCCAGCAGTGACTTAGCGGGGGGGAGTGAGCAGTTCTTC. The encoded protein is CASSDLAGGSEQFF.

The rearrangement links TRBV2 to TRBJ1-2; D might be TRBD1 (5 bases). Germline loops: CDR1 SNHLY, CDR2 FYNNEI. The CDR3 has 13 amino acids. Trimming took 8 bases from V and 4 from J, leaving 14 bases between them. CDR3 DNA sequence: TGTGCCAGCCGGGTTGAAGGGGCCTATGGCTACACCTTC. This translates into CASRVEGAYGYTF.

The genes are TRBV9 and TRBJ2-2, with D unclear. The CDR3 consists of 15 residues. Per germline, CDR1 SGDLS and CDR2 YYNGEE. Trimming shortened V by 4 bases and J by 5 bases, and 15 bases separated the two germline ends. The CDR3 DNA is TGTGCCAGCAGCTCGTACATAAAGAATACCGGGGAGCTGTTTTTT. It yields the protein CASSSYIKNTGELFF.

The chain uses TRBV7-3 and TRBJ2-5; D perhaps matches TRBD2 (5 bases). The ends were cut back, 3 bases at V and 2 bases at J, with 10 bases in the middle. The CDR3 consists of 14 residues. The germline CDR1 and CDR2 sequences are SGHTA and FQGTGA. Here the CDR3 reads CASSLGVGQETQYF. CDR3 in DNA: TGTGCCAGCAGCTTGGGAGTGGGGCAAGAGACCCAGTACTTC. Full variable domain (missing parts from reference TRBV7-3 and TRBJ2-5): GAGVSQTPSNKVTEKGKYVELRCDPISGHTALYWYRQSLGQGPEFLIYFQGTGAADDSGLPNDRFFAVRPEGSVSTLKIQRTERGDSAVYLCASSLGVGQETQYFGPGTRLLVL.